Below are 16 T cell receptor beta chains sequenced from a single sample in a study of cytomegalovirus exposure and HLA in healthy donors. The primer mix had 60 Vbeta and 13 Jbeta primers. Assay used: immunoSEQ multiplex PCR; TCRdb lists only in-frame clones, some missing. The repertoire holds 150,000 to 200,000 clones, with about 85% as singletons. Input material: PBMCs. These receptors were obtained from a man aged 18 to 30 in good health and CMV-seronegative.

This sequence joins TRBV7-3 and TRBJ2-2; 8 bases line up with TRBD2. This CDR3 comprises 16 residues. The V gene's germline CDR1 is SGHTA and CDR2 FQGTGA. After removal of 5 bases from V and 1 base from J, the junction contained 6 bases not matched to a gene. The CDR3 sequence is CASSPGGGQNTGELFF. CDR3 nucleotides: TGTGCCAGCAGCCCGGGGGGGGGCCAGAACACCGGGGAGCTGTTTTTT.

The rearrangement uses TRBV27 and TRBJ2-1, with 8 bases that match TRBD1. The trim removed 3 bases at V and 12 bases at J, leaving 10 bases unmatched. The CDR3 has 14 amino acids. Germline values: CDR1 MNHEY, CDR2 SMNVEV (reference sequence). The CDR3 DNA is TGTGCCAGCAGTTTTTGGGACAGGAATTTGGGGCAGTTCTTC. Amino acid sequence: CASSFWDRNLGQFF.

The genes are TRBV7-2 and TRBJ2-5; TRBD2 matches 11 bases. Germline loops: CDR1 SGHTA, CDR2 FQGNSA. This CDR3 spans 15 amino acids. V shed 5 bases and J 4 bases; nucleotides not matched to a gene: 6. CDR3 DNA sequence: TGTGCCAGCAGCCAGGGACTAGCGGTTTCAGAGACCCAGTACTTC. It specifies CASSQGLAVSETQYF.

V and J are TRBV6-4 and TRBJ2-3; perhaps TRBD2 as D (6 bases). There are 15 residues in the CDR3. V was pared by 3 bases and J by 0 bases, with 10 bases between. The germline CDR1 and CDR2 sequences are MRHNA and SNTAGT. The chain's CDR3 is CASSEGAGSTDTQYF. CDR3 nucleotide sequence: TGTGCCAGCAGTGAAGGGGCGGGGAGCACAGATACGCAGTATTTT.

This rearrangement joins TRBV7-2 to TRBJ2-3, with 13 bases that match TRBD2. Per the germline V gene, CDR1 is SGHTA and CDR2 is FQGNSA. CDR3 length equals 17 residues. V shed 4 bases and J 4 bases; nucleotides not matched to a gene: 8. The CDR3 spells CASSSLLAGGPPDTQYF. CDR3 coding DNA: TGTGCCAGCAGCTCGTTACTAGCGGGGGGGCCTCCAGATACGCAGTATTTT.

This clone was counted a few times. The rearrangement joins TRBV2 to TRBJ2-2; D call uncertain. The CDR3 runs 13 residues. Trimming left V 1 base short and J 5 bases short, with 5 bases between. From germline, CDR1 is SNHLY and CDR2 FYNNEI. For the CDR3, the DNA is TGTGCCAGCAGTGAAGAGCTGACCGGGGAGCTGTTTTTT. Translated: CASSEELTGELFF.

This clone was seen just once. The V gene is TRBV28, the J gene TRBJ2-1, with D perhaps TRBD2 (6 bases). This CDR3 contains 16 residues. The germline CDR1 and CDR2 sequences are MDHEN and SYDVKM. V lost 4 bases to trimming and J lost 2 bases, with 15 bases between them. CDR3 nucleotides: TGTGCCAGCAGTTCCCTTTCCTGGAGGGCCTACAATGAGCAGTTCTTC. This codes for CASSSLSWRAYNEQFF.

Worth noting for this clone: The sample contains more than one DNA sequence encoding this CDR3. The CDR3 protein is CATSPGTGDNEQFF. The CDR3 DNA sequence: TGTGCCACCAGCCCAGGGACAGGGGACAATGAGCAGTTCTTC. The genes are TRBV15 and TRBJ2-1; 10 bases match TRBD1. J lost 5 bases, V lost 5 bases, and 3 bases had no gene match. From germline, CDR1 is LNHNV and CDR2 YYDKDF (reference sequence). The CDR3 length is 14 residues.

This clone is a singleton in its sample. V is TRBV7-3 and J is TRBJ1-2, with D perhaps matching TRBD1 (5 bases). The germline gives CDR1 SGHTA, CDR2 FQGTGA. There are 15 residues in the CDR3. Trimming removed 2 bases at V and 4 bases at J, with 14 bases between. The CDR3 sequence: CASSLLGGEGYGYTF. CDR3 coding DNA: TGTGCCAGCAGCTTACTCGGGGGGGAAGGCTATGGCTACACCTTC.

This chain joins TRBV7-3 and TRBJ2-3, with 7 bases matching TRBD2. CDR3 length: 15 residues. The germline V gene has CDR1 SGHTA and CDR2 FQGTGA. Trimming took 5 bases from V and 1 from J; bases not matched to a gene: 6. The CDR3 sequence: CASSHSTSGTDTQYF. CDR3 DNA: TGTGCCAGCAGCCACTCTACTAGCGGCACAGATACGCAGTATTTT.

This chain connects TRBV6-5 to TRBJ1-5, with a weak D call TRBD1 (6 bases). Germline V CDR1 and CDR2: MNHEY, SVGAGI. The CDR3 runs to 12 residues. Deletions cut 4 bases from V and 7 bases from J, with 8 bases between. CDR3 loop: CASSSQGQPQHF. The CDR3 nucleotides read TGTGCCAGCAGTTCCCAGGGGCAGCCCCAGCATTTT.

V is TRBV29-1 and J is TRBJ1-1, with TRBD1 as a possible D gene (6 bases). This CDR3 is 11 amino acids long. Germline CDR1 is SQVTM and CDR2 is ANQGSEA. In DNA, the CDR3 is TGCAGTCGGGGGGCTCAGACTGAAGCTTTCTTT. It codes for CSRGAQTEAFF. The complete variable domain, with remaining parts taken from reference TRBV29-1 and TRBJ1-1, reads SAVISQKPSRDICQRGTSLTIQCQVDSQVTMMFWYRQQPGQSLTLIATANQGSEATYESGFVIDKFPISRPNLTFSTLTVSNMSPEDSSIYLCSRGAQTEAFFGQGTRLTVV.

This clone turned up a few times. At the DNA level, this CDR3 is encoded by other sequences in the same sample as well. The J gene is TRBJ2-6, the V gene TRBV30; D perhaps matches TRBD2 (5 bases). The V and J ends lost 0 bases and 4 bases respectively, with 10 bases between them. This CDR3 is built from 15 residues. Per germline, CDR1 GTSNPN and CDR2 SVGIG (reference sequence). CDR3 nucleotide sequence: TGTGCCTGGAGTGTGGGAGTTTCGGGGGCCAACGTCCTGACTTTC. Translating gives CAWSVGVSGANVLTF.

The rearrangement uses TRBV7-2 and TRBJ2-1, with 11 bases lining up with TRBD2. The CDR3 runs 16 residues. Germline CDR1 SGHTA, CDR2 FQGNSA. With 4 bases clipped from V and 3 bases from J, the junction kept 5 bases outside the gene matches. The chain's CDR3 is CASSSSGTSGYNEQFF. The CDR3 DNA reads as TGTGCCAGCAGCTCCTCCGGGACTAGCGGCTACAATGAGCAGTTCTTC.

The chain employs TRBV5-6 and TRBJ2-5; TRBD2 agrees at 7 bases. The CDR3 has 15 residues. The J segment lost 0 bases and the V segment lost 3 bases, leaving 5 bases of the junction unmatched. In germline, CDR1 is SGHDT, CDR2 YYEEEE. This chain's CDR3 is CASSSRGGNQETQYF. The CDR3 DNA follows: TGTGCCAGCAGCTCGCGCGGGGGAAACCAAGAGACCCAGTACTTC. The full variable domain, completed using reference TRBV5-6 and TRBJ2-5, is DAGVTQSPTHLIKTRGQQVTLRCSPKSGHDTVSWYQQALGQGPQFIFQYYEEEERQRGNFPDRFSGHQFPNYSSELNVNALLLGDSALYLCASSSRGGNQETQYFGPGTRLLVL.

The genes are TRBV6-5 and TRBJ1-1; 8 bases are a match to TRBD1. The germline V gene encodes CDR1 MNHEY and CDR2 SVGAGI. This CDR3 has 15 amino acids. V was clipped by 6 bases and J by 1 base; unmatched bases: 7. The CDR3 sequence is CASSPGQGSNTEAFF. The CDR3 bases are TGTGCCAGCAGCCCCGGACAGGGATCGAACACTGAAGCTTTCTTT.